This T cell receptor (beta chain) derives from a study of T cell responses to AZD1222 COVID-19 vaccine. Clones were sequenced by immunoSEQ multiplex PCR, and TCRdb holds only the in-frame ones, with some missing. The table lists 150,000 to 160,000 clones, approximately 87% of them singletons. Study-wide points: In the spike-specific TCR repertoire, nearly half reportedly target unmutated variant regions.

For this clone: Its matching antigen is unknown.

Material: peripheral blood, obtained on day 0 of MenACWY control vaccination. The receptor comes from an adult in good health.

The CDR3 protein is CASSKTGGNTEAFF. The CDR3 region has the DNA TGTGCCAGCAGTAAGACAGGGGGTAACACTGAAGCTTTCTTT. The chain has TRBV25-1 and TRBJ1-1; 9 nucleotides match TRBD1. CDR3 size: 14 residues. V was pared by 5 bases and J by 2 bases, with 3 bases of the junction left unmatched. Germline lookup yields CDR1 MGHDK and CDR2 SYGVNS.